These 18 T cell receptor beta chains share one sample of origin, sequenced in a study of blood T cells in healthy people across ages. A second about 7 to 12 cycle PCR used barcoded and J-beta primers. TCRdb fed the 5' RACE reads into MiXCR, producing one record per CDR3 protein. The sample has about 1.6 million distinct CDR3 sequences; 30% to 40% are singletons. Sequencing was carried out using blood. The receptors were gathered from a woman aged 25 to 45 in good health.

CDR3 coding DNA: TGTGCCAGCAGAACACTAGCGGGACATAAGTACAATGAGCAGTTCTTC. Encoded protein: CASRTLAGHKYNEQFF. The chain carries TRBV11-2 and TRBJ2-1; TRBD2 matches 10 bases. The CDR3 is 16 residues long. Per germline, CDR1 SGHAT and CDR2 FQNNGV. The J segment lost 4 bases and the V segment lost 6 bases, leaving 9 bases of the junction unmatched. Complete variable domain (other parts from reference TRBV11-2 and TRBJ2-1): EAGVAQSPRYKIIEKRQSVAFWCNPISGHATLYWYQQILGQGPKLLIQFQNNGVVDDSQLPKDRFSAERLKGVDSTLKIQPAKLEDSAVYLCASRTLAGHKYNEQFFGPGTRLTVL.

V usage is TRBV15 and J usage is TRBJ1-1; maybe TRBD1 (6 bases). V was trimmed by 3 bases and J by 1 base, leaving 27 bases between them. The CDR3 is 20 amino acids. The V gene's germline CDR1 is LNHNV and CDR2 YYDKDF (reference sequence). CDR3 region: CATSSQDRDMNTGGNTEAFF. CDR3 bases: TGTGCCACCAGCAGCCAAGACCGGGACATGAATACGGGAGGGAACACTGAAGCTTTCTTT.

About this clonotype itself: One junction end disagrees with the germline gene, perhaps due to a read error. The V call is TRBV6-1, the J call TRBJ1-5; possibly TRBD1 for D (6 bases). The length of the CDR3 is 20 residues. CDR1 MNHNS and CDR2 SASEGT come from the germline V gene. CDR3 protein: CASSEEADRQAAYSNQSQHF. CDR3 coding DNA: TGTGCCAGCAGTGAAGAGGCCGACAGGCAGGCCGCCTATAGCAATCAGTCCCAGCATTTT.

V usage is TRBV12-3 or TRBV12-4 and J usage is TRBJ2-3; a possible D gene is TRBD2 (6 bases). Trimming stripped 6 bases from V and 4 bases from J, with 14 bases between. This CDR3 is 14 amino acids long. The CDR3 loop reads CASRIGGIADTQYF. CDR3 nucleotide sequence: TGTGCCAGCAGGATTGGGGGGATAGCAGATACGCAGTATTTT.

V and J are TRBV6-5 and TRBJ2-3; D is unresolved. The CDR3 is 16 amino acids. V was pared by 3 bases and J by 0 bases, with 13 bases between. CDR1 is MNHEY, CDR2 SVGAGI, per germline. CDR3 bases: TGTGCCAGCAGTTATAGGCCCGGGTTTAGCACAGATACGCAGTATTTT. Protein sequence: CASSYRPGFSTDTQYF.

The table lists this clonotype with a few counts. The chain couples TRBV27 to TRBJ2-7; D is unclear. The CDR3 extends over 13 amino acids. With 3 bases removed from V and 3 bases from J, the gap between germline ends came to 9 bases. The germline V gene has CDR1 MNHEY and CDR2 SMNVEV (reference sequence). This CDR3 is CASSFGIYYEQYF. CDR3 DNA: TGTGCCAGCAGTTTTGGTATTTACTACGAGCAGTACTTC.

This chain connects TRBV12-3 or TRBV12-4 to TRBJ2-7, with TRBD2 matching 11 bases. The CDR3 sequence is 16 residues long. Losses at the gene ends were 2 bases for V and 4 bases for J; bases not matched to a gene: 7. The CDR3 loop is CASSLYSGRAWYEQYF. Here the CDR3 DNA reads TGTGCCAGCAGTTTATATAGCGGGAGGGCCTGGTACGAGCAGTACTTC.

This chain links TRBV4-1 with TRBJ1-2; TRBD1 matches 8 bases. Germline lookup yields CDR1 MGHRA and CDR2 YSYEKL. The CDR3 sequence is 15 residues long. The V segment lost 2 bases and the J segment 5 bases; nucleotides outside the gene matches: 7. The CDR3 protein is CASSQTTGAFYGYTF. As DNA, the CDR3 is TGCGCCAGCAGCCAAACGACAGGGGCTTTTTATGGCTACACCTTC.

This clonotype was seen more than once but under ten times. The V gene is TRBV5-1, the J gene TRBJ2-3, with 7 bases identical to TRBD1. J gave up 0 bases and V 7 bases, and 5 bases lay outside the gene matches. The CDR3 has 14 amino acids. Looked up from germline, CDR1 is SGHRS and CDR2 is YFSETQ. DNA of the CDR3: TGCGCCAGCTCCGGGACAGCTAGCACAGATACGCAGTATTTT. Its translation is CASSGTASTDTQYF. The full variable domain, in which reference TRBV5-1 and TRBJ2-3 provide the parts outside the CDR3, is KAGVTQTPRYLIKTRGQQVTLSCSPISGHRSVSWYQQTPGQGLQFLFEYFSETQRNKGNFPGRFSGRQFSNSRSEMNVSTLELGDSALYLCASSGTASTDTQYFGPGTRLTVL.

This rearrangement joins TRBV20-1 to TRBJ1-1, with 8 bases identical to TRBD1. The CDR3 runs to 14 residues. Germline V gene sequence: CDR1 DFQATT, CDR2 SNEGSKA (reference sequence). V lost 5 bases to trimming and J lost 2 bases; unmatched junction nucleotides: 7. In nucleotides, the CDR3 is TGCAGTGCTCTATCAGGGGGCGTAAACACTGAAGCTTTCTTT. It specifies CSALSGGVNTEAFF.

The chain uses TRBV7-3 and TRBJ1-6; TRBD1 matches 12 bases. The J segment lost 10 bases and the V segment lost 5 bases, leaving 3 bases of the junction unmatched. The CDR3 contains 14 residues. Germline lookup yields CDR1 SGHTA and CDR2 FQGTGA. CDR3 sequence (DNA): TGTGCCAGCAGCACAGGGACAGGGGGCTCACCCCTCCACTTT. This codes for CASSTGTGGSPLHF.

The chain couples TRBV27 to TRBJ2-5; tentative D call: TRBD2 (5 bases). The V end lost 8 bases, the J end lost 5 bases, and 15 bases lay between the germline ends. The length of the CDR3 is 13 residues. Germline V CDR1 and CDR2: MNHEY, SMNVEV (reference sequence). DNA for the CDR3: TGTGCCAGCTCCCCGGGGATCTGGGAGACCCAGTACTTC. Translating it yields CASSPGIWETQYF.

V is TRBV28 and J is TRBJ2-4; D is perhaps TRBD2 (5 bases). The J call is doubtful: the DNA matches TRBJ2-7 better. Germline loops: CDR1 MDHEN, CDR2 SYDVKM. This CDR3 is built from 15 residues. CDR3 nucleotides: TGTGCCAGCAGACCGGACTTCCGACTTGGCTACGAGCAGTACTTC. Translating gives CASRPDFRLGYEQYF.

Remarks on this clonotype: The CDR3 does not close with the conserved phenylalanine or tryptophan, likely indicating a read error. The chain is built from TRBV2 and TRBJ2-6, with D possibly matching TRBD2 (5 bases). The CDR3 has 17 residues. Trimming left V 7 bases short and J 0 bases short, with 16 bases between. In germline, CDR1 is SNHLY, CDR2 FYNNEI. Written as DNA, the CDR3 is TGTGCCAGCATGCTAGCACAGCTGAGCTCTGGGGCCAACGTCCTGACTCTC. It specifies CASMLAQLSSGANVLTL.

The CDR3 sequence is CAIRASGRMTDTQYF. The CDR3 DNA is TGTGCCATCAGGGCTAGCGGGAGAATGACAGATACGCAGTATTTT. The chain recombines TRBV10-3 with TRBJ2-3; 10 nucleotides match TRBD2. The ends lost 6 bases at V and 3 bases at J; junction bases unmatched: 6. CDR1 is ENHRY and CDR2 is SYGVKD in the germline V gene. This CDR3 spans 15 amino acids.

This clonotype was counted a few times. The rearrangement uses TRBV21-1 and TRBJ1-1; the table names TRBD1, a call not compared with the DNA. TRBV21-1 is recorded as a pseudogene. The CDR3 is made up of 13 amino acids. CDR3 sequence: CASSASGGTEAFF. The CDR3, as DNA: TGTGCCAGCAGCGCATCAGGGGGCACTGAAGCTTTCTTT.

This clonotype was seen many times. V usage is TRBV29-1 and J usage is TRBJ2-1, with D possibly matching TRBD1 (5 bases). The CDR3 loop spans 14 amino acids. The V gene's germline CDR1 is SQVTM and CDR2 ANQGSEA. V was cut by 0 bases and J by 8 bases, with 14 bases left in between. The CDR3 here is CSVEDRPRGDEQFF. In DNA form, the CDR3 reads TGCAGCGTTGAAGATCGGCCTAGGGGCGATGAGCAGTTCTTC.

This chain links TRBV6-6 with TRBJ1-2, with D possibly TRBD1 on 5 matching bases. V was pared by 7 bases and J by 6 bases, with 15 bases between. The CDR3 is 13 residues long. Germline V gene sequence: CDR1 MNHNY, CDR2 SVGAGI (reference sequence). CDR3 in DNA: TGTGCCAGCACTGCGAATGGGGGGAATGGCTACACCTTC. Amino acid sequence: CASTANGGNGYTF.